These 13 T cell receptor beta chains came from one sample sequenced in a study of beta chain features in type 1 diabetes. No cognate antigen is known for these TCRs. The whole isolated RNA underwent reverse transcription, so sequencing captured expressed TCRB transcripts. TCRdb's copy holds only in-frame clones and misses some; the assay was immunoSEQ multiplex PCR. The sample shows approximately 57,000 clones, 40% to 65% of them seen only once. Study findings and constraints: Type 1 diabetes patients showed a moderate but significant shortening of TCRB CDR3s in all four CD4+ subsets.

The sequenced sample was Tregs from blood. The receptors here all came from a woman aged 40 to 55 with type 1 diabetes.

The chain uses TRBV7-2 and TRBJ2-1, with 7 bases matching TRBD2. V was clipped by 4 bases and J by 7 bases; unmatched bases: 10. Germline values: CDR1 SGHTA, CDR2 FQGNSA. The CDR3 sequence is 15 residues long. CDR3 sequence (DNA): TGTGCCAGCAGCTCGATTGCGGGAGCGGCAAATGAGCAGTTCTTC. As protein: CASSSIAGAANEQFF.

This clone was found a few times. V usage is TRBV6-6 and J usage is TRBJ2-1, with D unresolved. The CDR3 contains 11 residues. The germline V and J ends were trimmed by 2 bases and 15 bases, with 11 bases remaining between them. Per germline, CDR1 MNHNY and CDR2 SVGAGI (reference sequence). The CDR3 region has the DNA TGTGCCAGCAGTTACGGGCCCGAAGGGTTCTTC. Translating gives CASSYGPEGFF.

The chain employs TRBV28 and TRBJ2-1; no firm D call. Per the germline V gene, CDR1 is MDHEN and CDR2 is SYDVKM. The CDR3 totals 11 residues. V was clipped by 5 bases and J by 9 bases, with 8 bases between them. The CDR3 nucleotides are TGTGCCAGCAGTCCGAGTACTGAGCAGTTCTTC. It is translated as CASSPSTEQFF.

The V call is TRBV19, the J call TRBJ1-2, with 7 bases lining up with TRBD1. CDR3 length: 14 amino acids. Trimming at V came to 5 bases and at J to 4 bases, leaving 7 bases not matched to a gene. CDR1 and CDR2 from the germline V gene are LNHDA and SQIVND (reference sequence). The CDR3 loop is CASSQQGIGYGYTF. The CDR3 nucleotides are TGTGCCAGTAGTCAACAGGGGATCGGCTATGGCTACACCTTC.

The table lists this clone with a few counts. This chain connects TRBV5-5 to TRBJ1-1; D might be TRBD1 (6 bases). The CDR3 contains 16 residues. CDR1 is SGHKS and CDR2 is YYEKEE in the germline V gene (reference sequence). Trimming cost V 4 bases and J 4 bases, with 20 bases left between them. The CDR3 region is CASSGRGGALVTEAFF. CDR3 nucleotides: TGTGCCAGCAGCGGGAGGGGGGGTGCGCTGGTCACTGAAGCTTTCTTT.

The rearrangement joins TRBV7-9 to TRBJ1-3; D perhaps matches TRBD1 (6 bases). There are 15 residues in the CDR3. The V end was cut by 2 bases, the J end by 0 bases, with 8 bases between. The germline V gene encodes CDR1 SEHNR and CDR2 FQNEAQ (reference sequence). CDR3 coding DNA: TGTGCCAGCAGCTTACAGGGGAGCTCTGGAAACACCATATATTTT. Translating gives CASSLQGSSGNTIYF.

V usage is TRBV5-1 and J usage is TRBJ2-6, with unresolved D. V shed 1 base and J shed 0 bases, with 5 bases lying between them. Germline V gene lookup returns CDR1 SGHRS and CDR2 YFSETQ. The CDR3 loop spans 15 amino acids. The CDR3: CASSLFRSGANVLTF. In DNA form, the CDR3 reads TGCGCCAGCAGCTTGTTCCGCTCTGGGGCCAACGTCCTGACTTTC.

This clone was counted once. The V call is TRBV6-1, the J call TRBJ2-3, with D possibly matching TRBD1 (6 bases). CDR1 and CDR2 from the germline V gene are MNHNS and SASEGT. V lost 5 bases and J lost 6, with 9 bases in between. CDR3 length equals 12 residues. The CDR3 sequence: CASSLGADTQYF. The CDR3 region has the DNA TGTGCCAGCAGTTTGGGGGCGGATACGCAGTATTTT.

The V call is TRBV30, the J call TRBJ1-1; D is unclear. The CDR3 contains 13 residues. From germline, CDR1 is GTSNPN and CDR2 SVGIG (reference sequence). Between the trimmed V and J ends, which lost 8 bases and 3 bases, there was a span of 16 bases. As DNA, the CDR3 is TGTGCCACTCCTGGGAGGGTTTACACTGAAGCTTTCTTT. This gives the protein CATPGRVYTEAFF.

The chain uses TRBV18 and TRBJ1-6; 10 nucleotides line up with TRBD1. The CDR3 extends over 13 amino acids. Per the germline V gene, CDR1 is KGHSH and CDR2 is LQKENI. After removal of 5 bases from V and 11 bases from J, the junction contained 3 bases not matched to a gene. CDR3 DNA sequence: TGTGCCAGCTCAGGACAGGGGGGGACACCCCTCCACTTT. Amino acid sequence: CASSGQGGTPLHF.

The genes are TRBV7-9 and TRBJ2-6; a possible D gene is TRBD1 (6 bases). CDR3 length equals 16 residues. The V gene lost 5 bases and the J gene lost 2 bases, with 13 bases spanning the gap. Germline CDR1 SEHNR, CDR2 FQNEAQ (reference sequence). DNA of the CDR3: TGTGCCAGCAGCCCTGGACAGTACGCTGGGGCCAACGTCCTGACTTTC. Amino acids: CASSPGQYAGANVLTF.

The chain links TRBV7-9 to TRBJ2-5; D is possibly TRBD1 (6 bases). CDR3 length equals 15 residues. The germline V gene has CDR1 SEHNR and CDR2 FQNEAQ (reference sequence). Trimming pared 5 bases from V and 3 bases from J, leaving 16 bases between. The CDR3 coding sequence is TGTGCCAGCAGCCTCCACGGCAGGACAGAAGAGACCCAGTACTTC. It yields the protein CASSLHGRTEETQYF.

This rearrangement joins TRBV19 to TRBJ1-2; 10 bases match TRBD1. CDR3 length: 12 amino acids. Germline V gives CDR1 LNHDA, CDR2 SQIVND (reference sequence). V trimming: 7 bases; J trimming: 8 bases; junction bases outside the gene matches: 4. The CDR3, as DNA: TGTGCCAGTACCGGGACAGGGGTAGGCTACACCTTC. It encodes CASTGTGVGYTF.